This entry concerns a single T cell receptor (beta chain). This clone's antigen is unknown. It has no much larger one-base neighbor in the sample; base qualities were not kept. The immunoSEQ multiplex PCR assay was used to generate TCR libraries, with TCR-beta and/or TCR-alpha/delta assays applied to each sample. The amplified TCR libraries were sequenced on the Illumina high-throughput platform. The authors processed their data as follows. Clustering and dimensionality reduction relied on pairwise TCRdist distances among GMM-specific receptors from T cells that were either sorted ex vivo or expanded in vitro. Each clinical repertoire received a mean NN-distance score, defined as the average TCRdist to the nearest 10% of tetramer-positive reference sequences. GEM TCR motif frequency was computed as the fraction of unique TCRs matching known GEM sequences by V/J usage and CDR3 length. Active tuberculosis was classified by linear discriminant analysis with leave-one-out cross-validation, implemented in scikit-learn. Entries here come from immuneACCESS through TCRdb and include only in-frame sequences with V and J called. Some clones fail to appear in such tables; in the studies checked, an unresolved V gene covers under half of the shortfall, and the cause of the remainder is unknown. D and trimming come from the DNA, and the V and J calls and clone size come from that table. Recorded for this sample are tens of thousands of clones; about 90% of them occurred a single time. The ten top clones hold 6.8% of the sample.

The source of the sample is a study of T cells in tuberculosis (dated by TCRdb to 2016 to 2018). Looking at the study overall: The study combined CD1B tetramers and high-throughput TCR immunosequencing to characterize T cells specific for the mycobacterial lipid antigen glucose monomycolate (GMM). Active tuberculosis patient PBMC were archived before or within 7 days of starting standard anti-tuberculosis treatment. With over 8 people per group, a South African clinical cohort compared IGRA-negative adolescents, IGRA-positive adolescents with latent tuberculosis, and adults with active tuberculosis.

The time point label here, explained by the study, means: new active TB diagnosis, blood taken before or within 7 days of starting treatment. The patients with active tuberculosis were newly diagnosed, HIV-seronegative South African adults aged 18 years or older. Confirmation of active tuberculosis came from positive sputum smear microscopy and/or a positive M. tuberculosis culture. Immunosequencing was performed on unsorted cryopreserved PBMC and covered about 100,000 T cells per clinical donor on average. Summary of the overall study and its limitations: Compared with IGRA-negative controls, TCR-alpha repertoires from active tuberculosis had smaller mean NN-distances to GMM-specific TCRs, which suggests that these TCRs underwent clonal expansion. Which clinical samples got chosen depended on the availability of cryopreserved specimens, and the active tuberculosis cases were adults, whereas the controls were adolescents. A classifier using the diverse GMM-specific repertoire reached roughly 89% accuracy (AUROC under 0.95), compared with 70% accuracy using GEM motif frequencies. The smaller NN-distances were partly driven by shorter CDR3-alpha lengths in active tuberculosis patients, and the difference for TCR-beta did not reach statistical significance.

The TCR was taken from an adult with tuberculosis. The sequenced sample was PBMCs, obtained at tuberculosis diagnosis.

The base sequence is TGTGCCAGCAGGGAAGTGGACAGTACCCCTGAAGCTTTCTTT. This sequence encodes CASREVDSTPEAFF. The receptor chain draws on TRBV7-6 and TRBJ1-1, and possibly TRBD1, on 6 matching bases. The V end loses 6 bases and the J end loses 6 bases, and a stretch of 17 bases separates them. Inclusive of the bounding cysteine and phenylalanine, the CDR3 is 14 residues long. Only the CDR3 DNA stays, 42 bases, in frame from base 1. The germline V gene specifies SGHVS as CDR1 and FNYEAQ as CDR2.